The present TCR beta chain was sequenced within a study of blood T cell repertoires in COVID-19. Study details: Both acute and convalescent COVID-19 samples were obtained from the United States, Italy and Spain. T cells, B-cell-depleted T cells, or PBMCs supplied cDNA or gDNA.

Original data processing: The authors estimated nucleated cell counts from reference gene primer amplification. The data were produced by immunoSEQ multiplex PCR, yet TCRdb's version contains in-frame clones alone and is incomplete. V and J calls and clone size are as listed in that table; D and trimming were resolved from the DNA. The sample carries 270,000 or so clones, around 82% recorded once. The CDR3 is made up of 11 amino acids. CDR1 is SGHAT and CDR2 is FQNNGV in the germline V gene. V lost 4 bases, J lost 3 bases, and 4 bases lay in between. This clonotype was sampled from a woman aged 18-29 years with acute or convalescent COVID-19. The specimen sequenced was peripheral blood. The J gene is TRBJ2-7, the V gene TRBV11-2, with no clear D. The CDR3 protein is CASSSFYEQYF. CDR3 DNA: TGTGCCAGCAGCTCCTTCTACGAGCAGTACTTC.